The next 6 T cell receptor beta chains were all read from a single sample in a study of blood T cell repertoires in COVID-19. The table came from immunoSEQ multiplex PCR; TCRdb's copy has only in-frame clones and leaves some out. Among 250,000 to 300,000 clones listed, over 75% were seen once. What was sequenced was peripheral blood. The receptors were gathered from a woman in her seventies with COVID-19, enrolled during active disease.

CDR3: CASSQDLGLWQGAGNTIYF. The CDR3 DNA sequence: TGTGCCAGCAGCCAAGATCTTGGGTTGTGGCAGGGGGCTGGAAACACCATATATTTT. V usage is TRBV4-2 and J usage is TRBJ1-3; 7 nucleotides line up with TRBD1. Losses at the gene ends were 0 bases for V and 2 bases for J; bases not matched to a gene: 13. From germline, CDR1 is LGHNA and CDR2 YNFKEQ. The length of the CDR3 is 19 residues.

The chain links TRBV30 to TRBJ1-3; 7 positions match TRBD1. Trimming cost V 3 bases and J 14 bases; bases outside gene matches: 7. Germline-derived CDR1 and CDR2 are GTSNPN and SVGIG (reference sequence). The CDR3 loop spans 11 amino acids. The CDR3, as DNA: TGTGCCTGGAGGACCGGACAGGCAGTATATTTT. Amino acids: CAWRTGQAVYF.

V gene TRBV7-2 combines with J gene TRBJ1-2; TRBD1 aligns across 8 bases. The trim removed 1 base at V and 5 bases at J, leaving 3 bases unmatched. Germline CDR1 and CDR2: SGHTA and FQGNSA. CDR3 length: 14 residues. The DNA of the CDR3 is TGTGCCAGCAGCTTAGTAGGGACAGGTTATGGCTACACCTTC. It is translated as CASSLVGTGYGYTF. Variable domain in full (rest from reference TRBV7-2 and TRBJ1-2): GAGVSQSPSNKVTEKGKDVELRCDPISGHTALYWYRQSLGQGLEFLIYFQGNSAPDKSGLPSDRFSAERTGGSVSTLTIQRTQQEDSAVYLCASSLVGTGYGYTFGSGTRLTVV.

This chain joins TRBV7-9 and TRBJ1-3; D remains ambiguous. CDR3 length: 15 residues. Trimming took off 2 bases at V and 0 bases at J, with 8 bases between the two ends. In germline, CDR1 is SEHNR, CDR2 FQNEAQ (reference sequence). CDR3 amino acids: CASSLMAVSGNTIYF. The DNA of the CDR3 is TGTGCCAGCAGCTTAATGGCCGTCTCTGGAAACACCATATATTTT.

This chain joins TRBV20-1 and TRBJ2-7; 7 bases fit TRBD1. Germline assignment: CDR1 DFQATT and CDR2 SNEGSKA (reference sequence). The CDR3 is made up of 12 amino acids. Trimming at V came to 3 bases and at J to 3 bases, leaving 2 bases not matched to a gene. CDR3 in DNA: TGCAGTGCTAGTGGGACAGTCTACGAGCAGTACTTC. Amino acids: CSASGTVYEQYF.

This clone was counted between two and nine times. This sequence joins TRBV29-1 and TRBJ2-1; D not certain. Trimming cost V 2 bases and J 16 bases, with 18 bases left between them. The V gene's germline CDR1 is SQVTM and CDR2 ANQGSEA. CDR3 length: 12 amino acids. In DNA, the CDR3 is TGCAGCGTTGAAATTAGTGGGCGACGGTTATTCTTC. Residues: CSVEISGRRLFF.